This T cell receptor (beta chain) was sequenced in a study of T cell repertoires in cytomegalovirus infection. On the study more broadly: Peptides in the study included HLA-C-restricted and HLA-B-restricted CMV epitopes. Shared public TCR beta signatures pointed to both CMV infection and a matching HLA type.

MiXCR, applied by TCRdb to the reads, yields one record per CDR3 protein. The top ten clones hold around 45% of a sample with around 430,000 distinct CDR3 sequences, under 45% of them seen once. Broader study findings: Across the ex vivo response, the dominant clonotypes were HLA-C-restricted CMV-specific TCR beta clonotypes.

This clonotype was seen only a few times. Its antigen is unknown. Sequenced material: cultured PBMCs, taken from culture after CMV antigen stimulation. The sequence came from a human donor in good health (CMV status not recorded). Some clones in this sample may be carry-over from other donors' samples.

The CDR3, as DNA: TGTGCCAGCAGCCGCAACGCGGGGGGGCCACAAGAGACCCAGTACTTC. It specifies CASSRNAGGPQETQYF. J is TRBJ2-5 and V is TRBV4-2; TRBD2 agrees at 9 bases. Germline values: CDR1 LGHNA, CDR2 YNFKEQ. CDR3 length equals 16 residues. Trimming removed 4 bases from V and 2 bases from J; junction bases left unmatched: 8.